This TCR beta chain was obtained from a study of beta chain features in type 1 diabetes. Study results and caveats: Across all four CD4+ subsets, people with type 1 diabetes showed modestly shorter TCRB CDR3s. Cells with high TCR expression could be over-represented by cDNA sequencing.

Investigators reverse transcribed all isolated RNA, so they sequenced expressed TCRB transcripts. Naive, central memory and regulatory T cell samples averaged approximately 3.8 million reads. Only in-frame clones appear in the TCRdb table, and some are missing; sequencing was by immunoSEQ multiplex PCR. In the table there are over 200,000 clones, under 13% of which are singletons. This clone was observed a few times. The antigen is unknown. There are 13 residues in the CDR3. Trimming pared 4 bases from V and 7 bases from J, leaving 13 bases between. CDR1 is MDHEN and CDR2 is SYDVKM in the germline V gene.

The sequencing input was naive CD4+ T cells from blood. The chain recombines TRBV28 with TRBJ2-5, with D unclear. The TCR comes from a man aged 30 to 45 with type 1 diabetes. The CDR3 DNA is TGTGCCAGCAGTTCCCCATCGGGTCGGACCCAGTACTTC. This gives the protein CASSSPSGRTQYF.